Below, 27 T cell receptor beta chains from the same sample are listed, as sequenced in a study of cytomegalovirus exposure and HLA in healthy donors. The PCR had 60 Vbeta and 13 Jbeta primers. Data came from immunoSEQ multiplex PCR; TCRdb stores just in-frame clones and leaves some out. The table records over 100,000 clones, 73% of them present only once. Material for sequencing was PBMCs. Source of these receptors: a man aged 35 to 55 in good health and CMV-seronegative.

For the CDR3, the DNA is TGTGCCAGCAGCCGGGGTAGGCTAATGCAGGGGACGGCTGAAGCTTTCTTT. Amino acids: CASSRGRLMQGTAEAFF. The V and J genes are TRBV14 and TRBJ1-1; TRBD1 might be the D (6 bases). The V end was cut by 4 bases, the J end by 6 bases, with 24 bases between. CDR1 SGHDN and CDR2 FVKESK come from the germline V gene. The CDR3 loop spans 17 amino acids.

The chain carries TRBV29-1 and TRBJ2-5; TRBD2 is a possible D gene (6 bases). The V gene lost 4 bases and the J gene lost 1 base, with 7 bases spanning the gap. This CDR3 is 12 amino acids long. CDR1 SQVTM and CDR2 ANQGSEA come from the germline V gene. This CDR3 is CSVGGTQETQYF. CDR3 bases: TGCAGCGTTGGCGGGACCCAAGAGACCCAGTACTTC.

The chain carries TRBV7-9 and TRBJ2-2; perhaps TRBD2 as D (6 bases). Per the germline V gene, CDR1 is SEHNR and CDR2 is FQNEAQ (reference sequence). Trimming removed 1 base from V and 2 bases from J, with 8 bases in between. There are 15 residues in the CDR3. The CDR3 bases are TGTGCCAGCAGCTTAGGGGGACTCAACACCGGGGAGCTGTTTTTT. This encodes CASSLGGLNTGELFF.

This chain uses TRBV4-2 with TRBJ2-2; maybe TRBD1 (6 bases). The length of the CDR3 is 16 residues. Germline values: CDR1 LGHNA, CDR2 YNFKEQ. V lost 2 bases, J lost 4 bases, and 14 bases lay in between. The CDR3 nucleotides read TGTGCCAGCAGCCAAACGCCAGGGGCCCCCACCGGGGAGCTGTTTTTT. Encoded protein: CASSQTPGAPTGELFF.

The table lists this clone with a few counts. CDR3 sequence reads: CASSFAGVAGELFF. CDR3 nucleotide sequence: TGTGCCAGCAGTTTTGCAGGGGTGGCCGGGGAGCTGTTTTTT. The chain uses TRBV27 and TRBJ2-2; the D gene is possibly TRBD1 (6 bases). Germline CDR1 MNHEY, CDR2 SMNVEV (reference sequence). This CDR3 is 14 amino acids long. Between the trimmed V and J ends, which lost 3 bases and 6 bases, there was a span of 11 bases.

A few counts support this clone. This rearrangement joins TRBV4-2 to TRBJ1-5; no firm D call. The V end lost 1 base, the J end lost 4 bases, and 11 bases lay between the germline ends. This CDR3 has 15 residues. Germline loops: CDR1 LGHNA, CDR2 YNFKEQ. CDR3 coding DNA: TGTGCCAGCAGCCAAGTCGTCAGTCTTAATCAGCCCCAGCATTTT. It translates to CASSQVVSLNQPQHF.

This clone was seen a few times. J is TRBJ1-4 and V is TRBV4-3; D gene uncertain. CDR1 and CDR2 from the germline V gene are LGHNA and YSLEER. Between the trimmed V and J ends, which lost 1 base and 4 bases, there was a span of 10 bases. This CDR3 region has 15 residues. As DNA, the CDR3 is TGCGCCAGCAGCCAAGTTTGGCAGATTAATGAAAAACTGTTTTTT. It codes for CASSQVWQINEKLFF.

In this sample, this clone is medium-sized. This rearrangement joins TRBV25-1 to TRBJ2-1; 8 bases fit TRBD1. The CDR3 totals 15 residues. Trimming at V came to 3 bases and at J to 0 bases, leaving 1 base not matched to a gene. The germline CDR1 and CDR2 sequences are MGHDK and SYGVNS. This chain's CDR3 is CASSDTGGSYNEQFF. The DNA of the CDR3 is TGTGCCAGCAGTGACACAGGGGGCTCCTACAATGAGCAGTTCTTC.

This clone has only one observation. The gene calls are TRBV9 and TRBJ2-3; 7 bases align to TRBD2. Germline CDR1 is SGDLS and CDR2 is YYNGEE. V lost 3 bases and J lost 4; bases outside the gene matches: 8. The CDR3 totals 15 residues. CDR3 nucleotides: TGTGCCAGCAGCGCCTCAGTGGGGGGGGCAGATACGCAGTATTTT. Protein sequence: CASSASVGGADTQYF.

This chain connects TRBV10-1 to TRBJ1-5; 9 bases fit TRBD1. CDR3 length: 17 amino acids. Germline values: CDR1 WNHNN, CDR2 SYGVQD (reference sequence). V lost 0 bases, J lost 6 bases, and 9 bases stayed unmatched. For the CDR3, the DNA is TGCGCCAGCAGTGAGTCCGCGACAGGGGGGTTCGGTCAGCCCCAGCATTTT. Translation: CASSESATGGFGQPQHF.

The J gene is TRBJ1-1, the V gene TRBV7-9; no reliable D call. Germline-derived CDR1 and CDR2 are SEHNR and FQNEAQ (reference sequence). Trimming removed 5 bases from V and 5 bases from J, with 12 bases in between. The CDR3 has 13 residues. The chain's CDR3 is CASSDPRNTEAFF. Here the CDR3 DNA reads TGTGCCAGCAGCGATCCTAGGAATACTGAAGCTTTCTTT.

This clone was counted a few times. This rearrangement joins TRBV7-6 to TRBJ2-1; D not resolved. Germline loops: CDR1 SGHVS, CDR2 FNYEAQ. The length of the CDR3 is 12 residues. Trimming took off 5 bases at V and 9 bases at J, with 11 bases between the two ends. The CDR3 coding sequence is TGTGCCAGCAGCCATTGGTCGGGTGAGCAGTTCTTC. Translating gives CASSHWSGEQFF. Using reference TRBV7-6 and TRBJ2-1 for the parts outside the CDR3, the full variable domain is GAGVSQSPRYKVTKRGQDVALRCDPISGHVSLYWYRQALGQGPEFLTYFNYEAQQDKSGLPNDRFSAERPEGSISTLTIQRTEQRDSAMYRCASSHWSGEQFFGPGTRLTVL.

V is TRBV5-4 and J is TRBJ1-1; TRBD1 might be the D (6 bases). Trimming took off 3 bases at V and 13 bases at J, with 16 bases between the two ends. There are 12 residues in the CDR3. CDR1 is SGHNT and CDR2 is YYREEE in the germline V gene (reference sequence). The DNA for the CDR3 is TGTGCCAGCAGCTCCCAGGGGTCTCGGGGTTTCTTT. Translated: CASSSQGSRGFF.

The count of this clone is one. This chain links TRBV29-1 with TRBJ2-1; 10 positions match TRBD2. The CDR3 is 16 amino acids. V dropped 2 bases and J dropped 5; count of bases not matched to a gene: 9. Germline assignment: CDR1 SQVTM and CDR2 ANQGSEA. CDR3: CSVERGSGGADNEQFF. The CDR3 DNA reads as TGCAGCGTTGAAAGGGGAAGCGGGGGGGCAGACAATGAGCAGTTCTTC.

This clone has only one observation. J is TRBJ2-7 and V is TRBV4-1, with TRBD2 identical over 7 bases. Germline V gives CDR1 MGHRA, CDR2 YSYEKL. This CDR3 comprises 16 residues. The V and J ends lost 0 bases and 2 bases, in that order; junction bases with no gene match: 7. The CDR3 spells CASSQDSRGETYEQYF. The CDR3 DNA follows: TGCGCCAGCAGCCAAGATAGTCGGGGGGAAACCTACGAGCAGTACTTC.

The chain links TRBV7-9 to TRBJ1-2; maybe TRBD1 (5 bases). Trimming cost V 1 base and J 0 bases, with 12 bases left between them. Per germline, CDR1 SEHNR and CDR2 FQNEAQ (reference sequence). The CDR3 is made up of 16 amino acids. CDR3 protein: CASSLVGDEANYGYTF. Written as DNA, the CDR3 is TGTGCCAGCAGCTTAGTAGGGGATGAGGCTAACTATGGCTACACCTTC.

The chain combines TRBV2 with TRBJ2-2; D uncertain. Germline V gene lookup returns CDR1 SNHLY and CDR2 FYNNEI. V lost 3 bases, J lost 5 bases, and 7 bases lay in between. This CDR3 has 13 amino acids. CDR3 in amino acids: CASSERLTGELFF. The CDR3 DNA is TGTGCCAGCAGTGAGCGGCTAACCGGGGAGCTGTTTTTT.

The chain links TRBV29-1 to TRBJ2-2, with 8 positions matching TRBD2. The germline gives CDR1 SQVTM, CDR2 ANQGSEA. The CDR3 sequence is 15 residues long. V dropped 7 bases and J dropped 6; count of bases not matched to a gene: 13. The CDR3 sequence is CSALSGGGGAGELFF. The CDR3 DNA reads TGCAGCGCATTGTCGGGGGGGGGAGGCGCCGGGGAGCTGTTTTTT.

This clone was recorded a few times. The chain recombines TRBV10-3 with TRBJ2-3; D call uncertain. Germline V lookup: CDR1 ENHRY, CDR2 SYGVKD. V lost 3 bases and J 5 bases, leaving 9 bases between the germline ends. The CDR3 has 13 residues. CDR3 nucleotides: TGTGCCATCAGTGACGTTGGGCTAGATACGCAGTATTTT. This codes for CAISDVGLDTQYF.

The V and J genes are TRBV9 and TRBJ2-3; 12 bases are shared with TRBD2. The junction had 6 bases not matched to a gene; V was cut back by 3 bases and J by 1 base. CDR1 and CDR2 from the germline V gene are SGDLS and YYNGEE. The CDR3 length is 17 residues. CDR3 sequence reads: CASSETSGRLGTDTQYF. In DNA, the CDR3 is TGTGCCAGCAGCGAGACTAGCGGGAGATTAGGCACAGATACGCAGTATTTT.

V is TRBV28 and J is TRBJ1-5, with 9 bases fitting TRBD1. J gave up 2 bases and V 6 bases, and 5 bases lay outside the gene matches. CDR1 and CDR2 (germline): MDHEN, SYDVKM. The CDR3 loop spans 15 amino acids. The CDR3 sequence: CASRKGQGGNQPQHF. DNA of the CDR3: TGTGCCAGCAGAAAGGGACAGGGCGGCAATCAGCCCCAGCATTTT. The whole variable domain, remainder taken from reference TRBV28 and TRBJ1-5, is DVKVTQSSRYLVKRTGEKVFLECVQDMDHENMFWYRQDPGLGLRLIYFSYDVKMKEKGDIPEGYSVSREKKERFSLILESASTNQTSMYLCASRKGQGGNQPQHFGDGTRLSIL.

V usage is TRBV10-3 and J usage is TRBJ1-6, with 7 nucleotides matching TRBD1. The length of the CDR3 is 14 residues. Trimming took 6 bases from V and 7 from J; bases not matched to a gene: 6. Germline V gene sequence: CDR1 ENHRY, CDR2 SYGVKD. Here the CDR3 reads CAIRPGQMNSPLHF. Here the CDR3 DNA reads TGTGCCATCAGACCGGGACAGATGAATTCACCCCTCCACTTT.

The chain links TRBV28 to TRBJ2-7; D gene uncertain. The CDR3 loop spans 11 amino acids. The germline V gene encodes CDR1 MDHEN and CDR2 SYDVKM. V was trimmed by 7 bases and J by 4 bases, leaving 8 bases between them. CDR3 DNA: TGTGCCAGCAAGGCGGCGTACGAGCAGTACTTC. Its translation: CASKAAYEQYF.

The V gene is TRBV30, the J gene TRBJ1-1; unclear D gene. V dropped 3 bases and J dropped 0 bases, with 8 bases sitting between them. The CDR3 loop spans 13 amino acids. Germline V gene lookup returns CDR1 GTSNPN and CDR2 SVGIG (reference sequence). The chain's CDR3 is CAWREGMNTEAFF. The CDR3 nucleotides are TGTGCCTGGAGGGAGGGAATGAACACTGAAGCTTTCTTT.

V and J are TRBV29-1 and TRBJ2-3; D gene ambiguous. The CDR3 is 13 amino acids. Germline V gives CDR1 SQVTM, CDR2 ANQGSEA. Trimming took off 4 bases at V and 4 bases at J, with 12 bases between the two ends. CDR3 in amino acids: CSVGVILPDTQYF. The CDR3 DNA sequence: TGCAGCGTTGGCGTAATCCTCCCAGATACGCAGTATTTT.

This chain links TRBV29-1 with TRBJ2-7; TRBD1 might be the D (6 bases). The CDR3 length is 14 residues. Per the germline V gene, CDR1 is SQVTM and CDR2 is ANQGSEA. The V end was cut by 0 bases, the J end by 6 bases, with 15 bases between. The CDR3 bases are TGCAGCGTTGAAGACCCGACAGGAAGCGGCGAGCAGTACTTC. Translation: CSVEDPTGSGEQYF.

The chain uses TRBV5-1 and TRBJ2-7, with 10 bases aligning to TRBD1. From germline, CDR1 is SGHRS and CDR2 YFSETQ. This CDR3 is built from 16 residues. Losses at the gene ends were 4 bases for V and 3 bases for J; bases not matched to a gene: 10. CDR3 DNA sequence: TGCGCCAGCAGCCGGAGGGACAGGGGACGTAACTACGAGCAGTACTTC. This codes for CASSRRDRGRNYEQYF.